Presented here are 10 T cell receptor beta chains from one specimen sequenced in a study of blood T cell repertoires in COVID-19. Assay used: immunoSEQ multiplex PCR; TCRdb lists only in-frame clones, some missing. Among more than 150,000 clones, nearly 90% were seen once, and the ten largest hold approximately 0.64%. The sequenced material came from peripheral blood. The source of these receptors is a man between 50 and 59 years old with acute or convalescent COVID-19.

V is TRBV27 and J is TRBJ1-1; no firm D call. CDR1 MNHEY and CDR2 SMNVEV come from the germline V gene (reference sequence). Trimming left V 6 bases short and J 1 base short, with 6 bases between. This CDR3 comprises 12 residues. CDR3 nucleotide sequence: TGTGCCAGCAGGGAGGCGAACACTGAAGCTTTCTTT. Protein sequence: CASREANTEAFF.

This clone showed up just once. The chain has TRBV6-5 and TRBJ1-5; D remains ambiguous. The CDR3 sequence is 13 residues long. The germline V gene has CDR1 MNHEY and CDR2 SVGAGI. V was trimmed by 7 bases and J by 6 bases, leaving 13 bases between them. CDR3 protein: CASTSGFLQPQHF. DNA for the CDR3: TGTGCCAGCACCTCAGGTTTCCTTCAGCCCCAGCATTTT.

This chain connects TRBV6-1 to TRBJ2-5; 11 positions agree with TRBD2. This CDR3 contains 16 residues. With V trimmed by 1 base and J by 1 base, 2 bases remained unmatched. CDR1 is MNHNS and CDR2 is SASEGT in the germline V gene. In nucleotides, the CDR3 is TGTGCCAGCAGTGAAGGCACTAGCGGGGGCCAAGAGACCCAGTACTTC. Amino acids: CASSEGTSGGQETQYF.

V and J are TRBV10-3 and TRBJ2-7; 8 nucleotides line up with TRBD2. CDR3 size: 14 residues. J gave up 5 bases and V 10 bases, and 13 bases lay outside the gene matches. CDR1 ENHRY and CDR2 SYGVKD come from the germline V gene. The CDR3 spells CATGAGGSADEQYF. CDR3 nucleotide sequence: TGTGCCACCGGGGCGGGAGGATCGGCGGACGAGCAGTACTTC.

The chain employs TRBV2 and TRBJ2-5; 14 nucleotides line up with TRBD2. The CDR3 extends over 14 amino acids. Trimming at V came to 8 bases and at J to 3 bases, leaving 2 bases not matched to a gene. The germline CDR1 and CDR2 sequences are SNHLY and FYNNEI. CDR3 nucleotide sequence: TGTGCCAGCTCGGGACTAGCGGGAGAAGAGACCCAGTACTTC. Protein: CASSGLAGEETQYF.

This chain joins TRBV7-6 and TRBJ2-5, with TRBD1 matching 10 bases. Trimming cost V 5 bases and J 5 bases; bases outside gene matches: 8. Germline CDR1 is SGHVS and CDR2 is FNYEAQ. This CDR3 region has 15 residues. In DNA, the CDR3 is TGTGCCAGCAGCCAAGGGGGGACAGGGGTGGAGACCCAGTACTTC. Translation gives CASSQGGTGVETQYF.

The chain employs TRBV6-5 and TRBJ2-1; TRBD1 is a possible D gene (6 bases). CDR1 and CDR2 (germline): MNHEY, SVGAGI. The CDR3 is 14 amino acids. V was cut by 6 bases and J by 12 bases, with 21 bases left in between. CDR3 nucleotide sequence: TGTGCCAGCAGCCCGGTCGCCCGTGTACAGGGGCAGTTCTTC. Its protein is CASSPVARVQGQFF.

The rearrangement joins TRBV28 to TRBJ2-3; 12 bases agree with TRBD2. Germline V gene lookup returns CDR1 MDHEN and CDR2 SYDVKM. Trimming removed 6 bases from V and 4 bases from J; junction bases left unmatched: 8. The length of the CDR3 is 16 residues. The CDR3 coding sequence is TGTGCCAGCAGCCCTAGACTAGCGGGAGTCGCAGATACGCAGTATTTT. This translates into CASSPRLAGVADTQYF.

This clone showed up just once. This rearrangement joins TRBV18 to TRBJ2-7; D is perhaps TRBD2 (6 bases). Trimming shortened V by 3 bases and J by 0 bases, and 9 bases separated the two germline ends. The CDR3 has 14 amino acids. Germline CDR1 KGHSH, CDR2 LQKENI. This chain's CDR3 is CASSPGTPSYEQYF. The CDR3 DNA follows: TGTGCCAGCTCACCCGGGACTCCCTCCTACGAGCAGTACTTC.

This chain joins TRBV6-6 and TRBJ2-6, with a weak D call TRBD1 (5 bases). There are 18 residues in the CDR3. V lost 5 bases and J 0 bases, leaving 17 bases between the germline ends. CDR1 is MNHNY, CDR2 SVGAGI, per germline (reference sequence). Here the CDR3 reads CASSRQGQGFSGANVLTF. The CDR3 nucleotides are TGTGCCAGCAGTCGACAAGGGCAGGGATTCTCTGGGGCCAACGTCCTGACTTTC.